The sequence of this T cell receptor (beta chain) was determined in a study of T-cell reconstitution after alpha-beta-depleted transplantation in children. Preparing the TCRbeta library involved the use of unique molecular identifiers. TCRdb fed the PCR reads into MiXCR, producing one record per CDR3 protein. The repertoire consists of 450,000 to 500,000 distinct CDR3 sequences, with around 13% occurring once and the leading ten covering around 6.1%. This CDR3 is built from 15 residues. V lost 5 bases, J lost 6 bases, and 5 bases stayed unmatched. The genes are TRBV12-3 or TRBV12-4 and TRBJ2-1; 12 bases align to TRBD2. This clonotype was obtained from a human donor who donated a stem cell graft to a child with combined immunodeficiency. The material was PBMCs from the stem cell graft donor, obtained from the stem cell graft. Here the CDR3 DNA reads TGTGCCAGCAGTAATCTAGCGGGGGGGGGCAATGAGCAGTTCTTC. This gives the protein CASSNLAGGGNEQFF.